This T cell receptor (beta chain) was recovered during a study of cytomegalovirus exposure and HLA in healthy donors. Notes on the study in general: Reports described diagnosis of cytomegalovirus status by the classifier as highly specific and sensitive.

Regarding this clone: Its specificity is not known.

Method: immunoSEQ multiplex PCR; TCRdb's copy keeps in-frame clones and lacks some. The sample shows tens of thousands of clones, roughly 90% of them seen only once. Germline CDR1 GTSNPN, CDR2 SVGIG (reference sequence). This CDR3 has 15 amino acids. Trimming cost V 1 base and J 6 bases, with 16 bases left between them. The chain couples TRBV30 to TRBJ2-1; D is possibly TRBD1 (6 bases). The receptor was isolated from a woman aged 18-29 years in good health and CMV-seronegative. Sequencing was done on a sample of PBMCs. The CDR3 DNA reads TGTGCCTGGAGTGGCCAGGGACACCTGGTCAATGAGCAGTTCTTC. Translating it yields CAWSGQGHLVNEQFF.